What follows describes a single TCR beta chain. Its antigen is unidentified. Once RNA had been extracted, it was reverse transcribed into cDNA to act as the sequencing template. Some clones are missing from TCRdb's copy, which holds only in-frame ones; the method was immunoSEQ multiplex PCR. The table records about 140,000 clones, roughly 82% of them present only once. This CDR3 comprises 14 residues. CDR1 and CDR2 (germline): SEHNR, FQNEAQ (reference sequence). V was clipped by 4 bases and J by 8 bases, with 15 bases between them. This entry is derived from a study of CD8+ T cells in alopecia areata. About the study: People stayed on tofacitinib for 6 to 18 months, then stopped the drug for 6 months. Study-wide results and caveats: TCRs were shared less clearly across patients than in mice, possibly for HLA-related reasons.

This sample's treatment: oral pan-JAK inhibitor, 5-10 mg twice daily. From alopecia areata patients, lesional scalp punch biopsies and peripheral blood were collected. This chain joins TRBV7-9 and TRBJ2-4, with TRBD1 as a possible D gene (6 bases). Sequencing used CD8+ T cells sorted from blood, obtained at week 4, from a patient treated with tofacitinib. This TCR was sampled from a human donor with alopecia areata. The CDR3 DNA is TGTGCCAGCAGCTCAGTGGGGGCTCAGGACATTCAGTACTTC. Amino acid sequence: CASSSVGAQDIQYF.